The next 25 T cell receptor beta chains were all read from a single sample in a study of blood T cell repertoires in COVID-19. Profiled with immunoSEQ multiplex PCR; TCRdb holds only in-frame clones, not every one. The sample shows about 260,000 clones, approximately 90% of them seen only once. Sequencing used PBMCs or T cells enriched from blood (not recorded which). Receptors originate from a man aged 50 to 60 who had been exposed to COVID-19.

The chain is built from TRBV23-1 and TRBJ2-7, with 13 bases matching TRBD2. TRBV23-1 is annotated as an ORF whose role is uncertain. J was trimmed by 3 bases and V by 2 bases; bases with no gene match: 4. This CDR3 comprises 16 residues. CDR3 sequence: CASSQRLAGGFYEQYF. The CDR3 nucleotides read TGCGCCAGCAGTCAAAGACTAGCGGGGGGATTCTACGAGCAGTACTTC.

This clone was found once. The chain links TRBV28 to TRBJ1-2; tentatively, D is TRBD1 (5 bases). Per germline, CDR1 MDHEN and CDR2 SYDVKM. V lost 6 bases to trimming and J lost 4 bases, with 12 bases between them. CDR3 length equals 13 residues. CDR3 DNA: TGTGCCAGCAGGATACCAGGGATCTATGGCTACACCTTC. Encoded protein: CASRIPGIYGYTF.

The chain is built from TRBV5-1 and TRBJ2-1, with TRBD2 as a possible D gene (5 bases). Germline V gives CDR1 SGHRS, CDR2 YFSETQ. The V end lost 4 bases, the J end lost 0 bases, and 17 bases lay between the germline ends. CDR3 length: 17 amino acids. DNA of the CDR3: TGCGCCAGCAGCCCCCAAGTGACGGGAAGCTCCTACAATGAGCAGTTCTTC. Its protein is CASSPQVTGSSYNEQFF.

The chain combines TRBV18 with TRBJ1-1; a weak D match, TRBD1 (5 bases). CDR3 length equals 13 residues. Germline-derived CDR1 and CDR2 are KGHSH and LQKENI. The V gene lost 3 bases and the J gene lost 1 base, with 6 bases spanning the gap. CDR3 DNA sequence: TGTGCCAGCTCACCGACAGCGAACACTGAAGCTTTCTTT. Translation: CASSPTANTEAFF.

J is TRBJ2-2 and V is TRBV11-3; D remains ambiguous. Trimming shortened V by 6 bases and J by 5 bases, and 10 bases separated the two germline ends. This CDR3 has 13 residues. Germline V lookup: CDR1 SGHNT, CDR2 YENEEA. CDR3 amino acids: CASSFTATGELFF. CDR3 nucleotides: TGTGCCAGCAGTTTTACTGCAACCGGGGAGCTGTTTTTT. Based on the CDR3 plus reference TRBV11-3 and TRBJ2-2, the full variable domain is EAGVVQSPRYKIIEKKQPVAFWCNPISGHNTLYWYLQNLGQGPELLIRYENEEAVDDSQLPKDRFSAERLKGVDSTLKIQPAELGDSAVYLCASSFTATGELFFGEGSRLTVL.

CDR3 bases: TGCGCCAGCAGCTTGGGGACTAGCGGGGTAAACATTCAGTACTTC. Translating gives CASSLGTSGVNIQYF. V is TRBV5-1 and J is TRBJ2-4; 12 nucleotides align to TRBD2. V was pared by 0 bases and J by 6 bases, with 1 base of the junction left unmatched. This CDR3 has 15 amino acids. Germline CDR1 SGHRS, CDR2 YFSETQ.

The sample holds one count of this clone. This rearrangement joins TRBV7-3 to TRBJ1-2; D possibly corresponds to TRBD1 (6 bases). The germline gives CDR1 SGHTA, CDR2 FQGTGA. The ends were cut back, 1 base at V and 7 bases at J, with 13 bases in the middle. The CDR3 totals 14 residues. In DNA, the CDR3 is TGTGCCAGCAGCTTAAGGTCAGGGGAAGGTGGCTACACCTTC. Amino acids: CASSLRSGEGGYTF.

As concerns this clone: In the same sample, other DNA sequences code for this CDR3. The V and J genes are TRBV28 and TRBJ1-1; D call uncertain. Germline V gene sequence: CDR1 MDHEN, CDR2 SYDVKM. V was trimmed by 3 bases and J by 0 bases, leaving 8 bases between them. The CDR3 contains 14 residues. CDR3 amino acids: CASSLRAMNTEAFF. DNA for the CDR3: TGTGCCAGCAGTTTGAGGGCGATGAACACTGAAGCTTTCTTT.

This clone has only a few counts. CDR3 nucleotide sequence: TGTGCCAGCACCTCCCAGGGCCTTTTAGGTGGCTACACCTTC. This codes for CASTSQGLLGGYTF. The chain links TRBV25-1 to TRBJ1-2, with a weak D call TRBD1 (5 bases). Looked up from germline, CDR1 is MGHDK and CDR2 is SYGVNS. The CDR3 contains 14 residues. Trimming took off 7 bases at V and 7 bases at J, with 19 bases between the two ends.

The V and J genes are TRBV18 and TRBJ2-5; 8 positions match TRBD1. The CDR3 has 15 amino acids. The V gene's germline CDR1 is KGHSH and CDR2 LQKENI. The V segment lost 2 bases and the J segment 1 base; nucleotides outside the gene matches: 3. The CDR3 sequence: CASSPTTGGQETQYF. CDR3 nucleotide sequence: TGTGCCAGCTCACCAACTACAGGGGGCCAAGAGACCCAGTACTTC.

The chain has TRBV5-4 and TRBJ1-1, with D unresolved. V gave up 3 bases and J gave up 1 base, with 10 bases separating them. Germline lookup yields CDR1 SGHNT and CDR2 YYREEE (reference sequence). This CDR3 has 14 residues. This CDR3 reads CASSSIATNTEAFF. CDR3 in DNA: TGTGCCAGCAGCTCCATAGCAACGAACACTGAAGCTTTCTTT.

The V gene is TRBV28, the J gene TRBJ1-5, with D maybe TRBD1 (6 bases). Germline assignment: CDR1 MDHEN and CDR2 SYDVKM. This CDR3 spans 14 amino acids. V lost 5 bases and J 3 bases, leaving 11 bases between the germline ends. The CDR3 DNA reads TGTGCCAGCAGTCTATACAGGGACAATCAGCCCCAGCATTTT. Translation gives CASSLYRDNQPQHF.

This chain joins TRBV5-1 and TRBJ2-5, with TRBD1 matching 8 bases. V trimming: 6 bases; J trimming: 2 bases; junction bases outside the gene matches: 6. CDR3 length: 14 residues. Looked up from germline, CDR1 is SGHRS and CDR2 is YFSETQ. The DNA for the CDR3 is TGCGCCAGCAAAGAGGGACAGGAACAAGAGACCCAGTACTTC. Translating gives CASKEGQEQETQYF.

In this sample, this clone turned up a few times. The rearrangement joins TRBV19 to TRBJ1-6; TRBD1 matches 8 bases. Germline V gene lookup returns CDR1 LNHDA and CDR2 SQIVND (reference sequence). The CDR3 sequence is 15 residues long. Trimming at V came to 5 bases and at J to 9 bases, leaving 9 bases not matched to a gene. The CDR3 bases are TGTGCCAGTAGTCGACAGGGGCGATCGGGTTCACCCCTCCACTTT. Protein product: CASSRQGRSGSPLHF.

This sequence joins TRBV9 and TRBJ2-7; D gene unclear. Germline assignment: CDR1 SGDLS and CDR2 YYNGEE. The CDR3 sequence is 15 residues long. The V end lost 0 bases, the J end lost 0 bases, and 10 bases lay between the germline ends. CDR3 nucleotide sequence: TGTGCCAGCAGCGTAGGGCAGGATCCCTCCTACGAGCAGTACTTC. It is translated as CASSVGQDPSYEQYF.

Only one count was recorded for this clone. The chain links TRBV7-2 to TRBJ1-1; D call uncertain. Germline V lookup: CDR1 SGHTA, CDR2 FQGNSA. V lost 1 base, J lost 0 bases, and 12 bases lay in between. The CDR3 consists of 16 residues. The chain's CDR3 is CASSLGPAILNTEAFF. CDR3 nucleotide sequence: TGTGCCAGCAGCTTAGGGCCCGCAATACTGAACACTGAAGCTTTCTTT.

The genes are TRBV11-2 and TRBJ2-1; 10 bases are shared with TRBD2. The CDR3 is made up of 16 amino acids. Trimming removed 7 bases from V and 4 bases from J; junction bases left unmatched: 10. Germline V lookup: CDR1 SGHAT, CDR2 FQNNGV. CDR3 residues: CASILTLAGGYNEQFF. The CDR3 DNA is TGTGCCAGCATCCTGACCTTAGCGGGGGGTTACAATGAGCAGTTCTTC. The variable domain in full, with the rest retrieved from reference TRBV11-2 and TRBJ2-1, is EAGVAQSPRYKIIEKRQSVAFWCNPISGHATLYWYQQILGQGPKLLIQFQNNGVVDDSQLPKDRFSAERLKGVDSTLKIQPAKLEDSAVYLCASILTLAGGYNEQFFGPGTRLTVL.

The chain uses TRBV24-1 and TRBJ1-2, with D possibly matching TRBD1 (5 bases). Germline CDR1 and CDR2: KGHDR and SFDVKD. V lost 1 base and J 8 bases, leaving 10 bases between the germline ends. The CDR3 runs to 13 residues. For the CDR3, the DNA is TGTGCCACCAGTGATTTTGGGACTCGGGGCTACACCTTC. Amino acid sequence: CATSDFGTRGYTF.

V gene TRBV6-1 combines with J gene TRBJ2-2; D ambiguous. V dropped 1 base and J dropped 1 base, with 7 bases sitting between them. Germline assignment: CDR1 MNHNS and CDR2 SASEGT. CDR3 length: 15 amino acids. The CDR3 region is CASSEDRWNTGELFF. The CDR3 nucleotides read TGTGCCAGCAGTGAAGATCGGTGGAACACCGGGGAGCTGTTTTTT.

V gene TRBV6-4 combines with J gene TRBJ1-2, with D perhaps TRBD1 (6 bases). Germline V CDR1 and CDR2: MRHNA, SNTAGT. Trimming shortened V by 8 bases and J by 2 bases, and 15 bases separated the two germline ends. CDR3 length: 14 residues. The chain's CDR3 is CASYSGTKNYGYTF. CDR3 DNA: TGTGCCAGCTACTCCGGGACAAAAAACTATGGCTACACCTTC.

The genes are TRBV11-2 and TRBJ1-1; TRBD1 matches at 7 bases. Germline trimming cut 9 bases from V and 6 bases from J; bases unmatched to any gene: 7. The CDR3 loop spans 12 amino acids. The germline V gene has CDR1 SGHAT and CDR2 FQNNGV. In DNA form, the CDR3 reads TGTGCCAGTGGTAGAACAGGGGCTGAAGCTTTCTTT. Its protein is CASGRTGAEAFF.

The genes are TRBV5-6 and TRBJ2-7, with 9 bases lining up with TRBD1. Germline V CDR1 and CDR2: SGHDT, YYEEEE. There are 13 residues in the CDR3. Unmatched junction bases numbered 3, after V lost 3 bases and J lost 5 bases. The DNA for the CDR3 is TGTGCCAGCAGCTGGGACAGGGCCCACGAGCAGTACGTC. Amino acids: CASSWDRAHEQYV.

The gene calls are TRBV2 and TRBJ1-1, with D maybe TRBD1 (5 bases). Trimming left V 3 bases short and J 4 bases short, with 12 bases between. There are 14 residues in the CDR3. Germline V lookup: CDR1 SNHLY, CDR2 FYNNEI. Here the CDR3 reads CASSEQGSPTEAFF. For the CDR3, the DNA is TGTGCCAGCAGTGAGCAGGGAAGTCCCACTGAAGCTTTCTTT. Full variable domain (rest looked up from reference TRBV2 and TRBJ1-1): EPEVTQTPSHQVTQMGQEVILRCVPISNHLYFYWYRQILGQKVEFLVSFYNNEISEKSEIFDDQFSVERPDGSNFTLKIRSTKLEDSAMYFCASSEQGSPTEAFFGQGTRLTVV.

The chain recombines TRBV28 with TRBJ2-7, with TRBD2 matching over 8 bases. The CDR3 consists of 15 residues. Germline V gives CDR1 MDHEN, CDR2 SYDVKM. With 5 bases clipped from V and 3 bases from J, the junction kept 9 bases outside the gene matches. CDR3 sequence: CASSPSGGRFYEQYF. In DNA, the CDR3 is TGTGCCAGCAGTCCATCGGGGGGGAGATTCTACGAGCAGTACTTC. Full variable domain (remainder filled in from reference TRBV28 and TRBJ2-7): DVKVTQSSRYLVKRTGEKVFLECVQDMDHENMFWYRQDPGLGLRLIYFSYDVKMKEKGDIPEGYSVSREKKERFSLILESASTNQTSMYLCASSPSGGRFYEQYFGPGTRLTVT.

This rearrangement joins TRBV10-1 to TRBJ1-2, with D possibly being TRBD1 (5 bases). This CDR3 has 13 residues. Trimming cost V 0 bases and J 5 bases, with 7 bases left between them. The germline V gene has CDR1 WNHNN and CDR2 SYGVQD (reference sequence). The CDR3 sequence is CASSESKGYGYTF. The CDR3 DNA reads as TGCGCCAGCAGTGAGTCGAAGGGGTATGGCTACACCTTC.